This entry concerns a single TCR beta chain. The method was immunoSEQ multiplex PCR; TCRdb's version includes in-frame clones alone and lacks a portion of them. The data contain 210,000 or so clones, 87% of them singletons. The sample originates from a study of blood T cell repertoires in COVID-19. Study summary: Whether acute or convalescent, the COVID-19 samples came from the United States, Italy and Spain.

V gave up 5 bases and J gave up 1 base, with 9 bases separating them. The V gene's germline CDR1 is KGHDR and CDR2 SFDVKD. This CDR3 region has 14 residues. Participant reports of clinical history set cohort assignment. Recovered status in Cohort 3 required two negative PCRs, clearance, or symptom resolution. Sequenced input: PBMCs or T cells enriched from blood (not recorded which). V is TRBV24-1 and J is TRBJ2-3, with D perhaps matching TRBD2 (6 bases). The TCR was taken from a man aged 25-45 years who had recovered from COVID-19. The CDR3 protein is CATSAASGTDTQYF. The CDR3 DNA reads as TGTGCCACCAGTGCCGCTAGCGGCACAGATACGCAGTATTTT.